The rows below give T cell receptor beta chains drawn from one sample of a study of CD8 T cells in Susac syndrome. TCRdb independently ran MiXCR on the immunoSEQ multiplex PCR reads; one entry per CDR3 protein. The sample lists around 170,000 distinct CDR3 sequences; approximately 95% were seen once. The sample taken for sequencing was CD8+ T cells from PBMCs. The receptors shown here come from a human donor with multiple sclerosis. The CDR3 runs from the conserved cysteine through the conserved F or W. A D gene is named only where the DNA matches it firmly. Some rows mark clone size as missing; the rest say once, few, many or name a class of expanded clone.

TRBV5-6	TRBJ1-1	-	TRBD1	CASSIGTGVREAFF	TGTGCCAGCAGCATCGGGACAGGGGTAAGGGAAGCTTTCTTT
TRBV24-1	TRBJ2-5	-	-	CATSDSGLSATQYF	TGTGCCACCAGTGACTCTGGACTGTCTGCGACCCAGTACTTC
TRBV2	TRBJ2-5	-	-	CASSGLAVAGETQYF	TGTGCCAGCAGTGGTTTAGCGGTCGCCGGAGAGACCCAGTACTTC
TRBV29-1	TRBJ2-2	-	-	CSVEVGQNTGELFF	TGCAGCGTTGAAGTTGGGCAGAACACCGGGGAGCTGTTTTTT
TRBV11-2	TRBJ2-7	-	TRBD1	CASSFSGGYEQYF	TGTGCCAGCAGCTTTTCAGGGGGCTACGAGCAGTACTTC
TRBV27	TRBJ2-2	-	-	CASSSPTTTYSGELFF	TGTGCCAGCAGTTCCCCGACCACTACCTACAGCGGGGAGCTGTTTTTT
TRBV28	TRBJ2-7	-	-	CASSRDSSGEQYF	TGTGCCAGCAGTCGCGACAGTTCTGGCGAGCAGTACTTC
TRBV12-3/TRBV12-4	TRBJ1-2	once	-	CASSPQSLWPGYTF	TGTGCCAGCAGTCCGCAGTCCCTCTGGCCCGGCTACACCTTC
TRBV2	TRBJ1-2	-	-	CASSRAGANYGYTF	TGTGCCAGCAGTCGAGCAGGGGCTAACTATGGCTACACCTTC
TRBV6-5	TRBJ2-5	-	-	CASSPLQGGETQYF	TGTGCCAGCAGTCCCCTACAGGGAGGAGAGACCCAGTACTTC
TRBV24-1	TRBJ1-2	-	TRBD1	CATSEDRGGGYTF	TGTGCCACCAGTGAGGACAGGGGTGGCGGCTACACCTTC
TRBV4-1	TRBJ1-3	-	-	CASSQVANTIYF	TGCGCCAGCAGCCAAGTGGCAAACACCATATATTTT
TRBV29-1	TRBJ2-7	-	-	CSVEYHGYEQYF	TGCAGCGTTGAATATCATGGCTACGAGCAGTACTTC
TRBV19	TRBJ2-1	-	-	CASSIGRGLGEQFF	TGTGCCAGTAGTATTGGCAGGGGTCTAGGTGAGCAGTTCTTC
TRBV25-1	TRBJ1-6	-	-	CASSHPLISTLHF	TGTGCCAGCTCCCACCCTCTCATCTCCACCCTCCACTTT
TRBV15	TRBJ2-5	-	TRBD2	CATSSGLAASQETQYF	TGTGCCACCAGCAGTGGACTAGCGGCCTCTCAAGAGACCCAGTACTTC
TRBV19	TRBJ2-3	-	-	CASSMGQGDTQYF	TGTGCCAGTAGTATGGGGCAGGGAGATACGCAGTATTTT
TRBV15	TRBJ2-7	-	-	CATSRDGGPNYEQYF	TGTGCCACCAGCAGAGATGGGGGGCCTAATTACGAGCAGTACTTC
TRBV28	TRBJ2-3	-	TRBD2	CASAEGLEGPDTQYF	TGTGCCAGTGCGGAGGGACTAGAAGGACCAGATACGCAGTATTTT
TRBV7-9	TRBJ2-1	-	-	CASSPLDEQFF	TGTGCCAGCAGCCCCCTAGATGAGCAGTTCTTC
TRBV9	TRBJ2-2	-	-	CASSAARDTYTGELFF	TGTGCCAGCAGCGCCGCCCGGGACACTTACACCGGGGAGCTGTTTTTT
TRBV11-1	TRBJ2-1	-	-	CASSLFSGNEQFF	TGTGCCAGCAGCCTCTTTAGCGGTAATGAGCAGTTCTTC
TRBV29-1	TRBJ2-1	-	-	CSVESRYNEQFF	TGCAGCGTTGAGTCCCGTTACAATGAGCAGTTCTTC
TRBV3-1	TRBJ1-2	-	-	CASSQDYGYTF	TGTGCCAGCAGCCAAGACTATGGCTACACCTTC
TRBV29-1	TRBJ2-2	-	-	CSVGGGTLPPGELFF	TGCAGCGTTGGGGGTGGGACTCTCCCCCCCGGGGAGCTGTTTTTT
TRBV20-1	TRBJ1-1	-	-	CSARDGEHTEAFF	TGCAGTGCTAGAGATGGGGAGCACACTGAAGCTTTCTTT
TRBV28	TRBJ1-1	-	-	CASTQLRGTEAFF	TGTGCCAGCACCCAACTCAGGGGCACTGAAGCTTTCTTT
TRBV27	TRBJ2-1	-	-	CASSEISSHEQFF	TGTGCCAGCAGCGAAATTAGTTCCCACGAGCAGTTCTTC
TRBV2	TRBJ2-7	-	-	CASSEGSVEQYF	TGTGCCAGCAGTGAAGGTAGCGTCGAGCAGTACTTC
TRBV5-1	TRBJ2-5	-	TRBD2	CASSPILAGAQETQYF	TGCGCCAGCAGCCCAATACTAGCGGGAGCCCAAGAGACCCAGTACTTC
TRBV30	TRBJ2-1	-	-	CAWSVTSARNEQFF	TGTGCCTGGAGTGTGACCTCCGCCCGGAATGAGCAGTTCTTC
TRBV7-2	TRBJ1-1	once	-	CASSSDTPGNMNTEAFF	TGTGCCAGCAGCTCCGATACCCCCGGGAACATGAACACTGAAGCTTTCTTT
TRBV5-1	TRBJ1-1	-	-	CASQGGYTEAFF	TGCGCCAGCCAGGGAGGTTACACTGAAGCTTTCTTT
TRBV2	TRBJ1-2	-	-	CASLFYTNYGYTF	TGTGCCAGCCTCTTCTACACCAACTATGGCTACACCTTC
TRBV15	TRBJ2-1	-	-	CATSRESRGEQFF	TGTGCCACCAGCAGAGAAAGCCGGGGTGAGCAGTTCTTC
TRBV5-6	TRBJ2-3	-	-	CASSLGVVPSTDTQYF	TGTGCCAGCAGCTTGGGGGTGGTCCCCAGCACAGATACGCAGTATTTT
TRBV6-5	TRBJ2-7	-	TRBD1	CASSQRQGGHEQYF	TGTGCCAGCAGTCAGCGACAGGGTGGCCACGAGCAGTACTTC
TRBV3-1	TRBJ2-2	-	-	CASRRQNTGELFF	TGTGCCAGCAGGCGACAGAACACCGGGGAGCTGTTTTTT
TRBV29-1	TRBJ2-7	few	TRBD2	CSVEDLTSGSYEQYF	TGCAGCGTTGAAGATCTGACTAGCGGGAGCTACGAGCAGTACTTC
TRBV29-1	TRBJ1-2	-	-	CSVGRSGRDGYTF	TGCAGCGTTGGGAGGAGTGGGAGGGATGGCTACACCTTC
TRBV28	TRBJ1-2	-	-	CASSFPAQAGYTF	TGTGCCAGCAGTTTTCCCGCCCAGGCTGGCTACACCTTC
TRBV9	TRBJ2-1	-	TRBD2	CASSVVPAGGSNEQFF	TGTGCCAGCAGCGTAGTCCCAGCGGGAGGATCAAATGAGCAGTTCTTC
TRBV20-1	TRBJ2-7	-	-	CSARGGTARYEQYF	TGCAGTGCTAGAGGCGGGACAGCCCGCTACGAGCAGTACTTC
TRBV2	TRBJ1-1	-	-	CASSDGGPAAEAFF	TGTGCCAGCAGTGACGGGGGCCCGGCGGCTGAAGCTTTCTTT
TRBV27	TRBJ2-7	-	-	CASSRSGPYVEQYF	TGTGCCAGCAGTCGTAGCGGACCCTACGTTGAGCAGTACTTC
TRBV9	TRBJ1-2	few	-	CASSVGRNYGYTF	TGTGCCAGCAGCGTGGGGCGGAACTATGGCTACACCTTC
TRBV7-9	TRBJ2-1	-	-	CASSLSMRGEQFF	TGTGCCAGCAGCTTAAGCATGCGGGGTGAGCAGTTCTTC
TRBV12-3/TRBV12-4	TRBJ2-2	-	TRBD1	CASSSPGQPNTGELFF	TGTGCCAGCAGTTCGCCGGGACAGCCGAACACCGGGGAGCTGTTTTTT
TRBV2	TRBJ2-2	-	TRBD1	CASSTYRDRGSTGELFF	TGTGCCAGCAGTACCTACAGGGACAGGGGAAGCACCGGGGAGCTGTTTTTT
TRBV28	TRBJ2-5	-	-	CASRPPGLETQYF	TGTGCCAGCAGACCACCGGGACTAGAGACCCAGTACTTC
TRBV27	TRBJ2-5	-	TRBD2	CASSRGGAVETQYF	TGTGCCAGCAGTCGCGGGGGGGCCGTCGAGACCCAGTACTTC
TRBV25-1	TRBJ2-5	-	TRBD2	CASSLGSGGSQETQYF	TGTGCCAGCAGCCTGGGTAGCGGGGGGTCTCAAGAGACCCAGTACTTC
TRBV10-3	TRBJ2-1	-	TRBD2	CAISGRGDYNEQFF	TGTGCCATCAGTGGCCGGGGGGACTACAATGAGCAGTTCTTC
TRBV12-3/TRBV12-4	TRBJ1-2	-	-	CASSLRQNYGYTF	TGTGCCAGCAGTTTAAGACAGAACTATGGCTACACCTTC
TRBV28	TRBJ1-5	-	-	CASSVPWGASNQPQHF	TGTGCCAGCAGTGTCCCTTGGGGGGCTAGCAATCAGCCCCAGCATTTT
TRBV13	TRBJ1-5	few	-	CASSSGPNQPQHF	TGTGCTAGCAGCTCGGGCCCCAATCAGCCCCAGCATTTT
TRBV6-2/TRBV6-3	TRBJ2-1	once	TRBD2	CASLAGEAEQFF	TGTGCCAGCCTCGCGGGGGAGGCTGAGCAGTTCTTC
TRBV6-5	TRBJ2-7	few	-	CASSPGGYYEQYF	TGTGCCAGCAGCCCCGGGGGCTACTACGAGCAGTACTTC
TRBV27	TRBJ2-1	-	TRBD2	CASSSGGYSYNEQFF	TGTGCCAGCAGCAGCGGGGGATACTCCTACAATGAGCAGTTCTTC